The 9 T cell receptor beta chains in this list originate from one sample, sequenced in a study of molecular identifiers for immune sequencing clone quantification. TCRdb itself ran the PCR reads through MiXCR, one entry per CDR3 protein. Among about 630,000 distinct CDR3 sequences listed, roughly 23% were seen once. The sequencing sample was made of naive CD8+ T cells from blood, with Jurkat cell RNA spiked in. Described subset: FACS-sorted CD8+CD4-CCR7+CD45RA+ naive T cells. These receptors were taken from a human donor in good health. Some libraries in this study had Jurkat cell RNA spiked in.

This clonotype occurred many times. This chain links TRBV12-3 or TRBV12-4 with TRBJ2-5, with D tentatively TRBD2 (6 bases). This CDR3 is built from 15 residues. The ends were cut back, 6 bases at V and 4 bases at J, with 18 bases in the middle. The CDR3, as DNA: TGTGCCAGCAGACCCGCGCGGGGTATGATAGAGACCCAGTACTTC. This codes for CASRPARGMIETQYF.

This clonotype was picked up many times. The genes are TRBV6-2 or TRBV6-3 and TRBJ2-3, with D maybe TRBD1 (6 bases). The CDR3 consists of 12 residues. Germline V gives CDR1 MNHEY, CDR2 SVGEGT. Trimming removed 4 bases at V and 13 bases at J, with 15 bases between. CDR3 in DNA: TGTGCCAGCAGTTTCGGGACACCGCTCGAGTATTTT. This codes for CASSFGTPLEYF.

On this clonotype: Given a much more abundant clone one base away, this may be a read error. The chain links TRBV11-2 to TRBJ2-1, with no clear D. V was trimmed by 1 base and J by 8 bases, leaving 15 bases between them. The CDR3 is made up of 15 amino acids. Germline-derived CDR1 and CDR2 are SGHAT and FQNNGV. The CDR3 reads CASSLGPNAGDEQFF. CDR3 bases: TGTGCCAGCAGCTTAGGACCCAATGCTGGCGATGAGCAGTTCTTC. The full variable domain, completed using reference TRBV11-2 and TRBJ2-1, is EAGVAQSPRYKIIEKRQSVAFWCNPISGHATLYWYQQILGQGPKLLIQFQNNGVVDDSQLPKDRFSAERLKGVDSTLKIQPAKLEDSAVYLCASSLGPNAGDEQFFGPGTRLTVL.

The chain has TRBV27 and TRBJ1-6; D unclear. Germline V gene lookup returns CDR1 MNHEY and CDR2 SMNVEV (reference sequence). The V end was cut by 3 bases, the J end by 7 bases, with 13 bases between. CDR3 size: 15 residues. The chain's CDR3 is CASSLVLAVNSPLHF. The CDR3, as DNA: TGTGCCAGCAGTTTGGTACTCGCCGTAAATTCACCCCTCCACTTT.

This clonotype was counted a few times. This chain links TRBV14 with TRBJ2-5, with TRBD2 matching 8 bases. V was clipped by 0 bases and J by 6 bases; unmatched bases: 12. Germline lookup yields CDR1 SGHDN and CDR2 FVKESK. CDR3 length equals 17 residues. Here the CDR3 reads CASSQDLRLAGAKTQYF. In DNA, the CDR3 is TGTGCCAGCAGCCAAGATCTGAGGCTAGCGGGCGCGAAGACCCAGTACTTC.

The CDR3 coding sequence is TGTGCCAGCAGCCAAGGACAGGGCCTTAAAACTGAAGCTTTCTTT. Its translation is CASSQGQGLKTEAFF. This sequence joins TRBV7-9 and TRBJ1-1, with 8 bases that match TRBD1. V was clipped by 5 bases and J by 5 bases; unmatched bases: 10. This CDR3 is built from 15 residues. Germline V CDR1 and CDR2: SEHNR, FQNEAQ (reference sequence).

The chain employs TRBV4-3 and TRBJ1-3; weak D call: TRBD1 (6 bases). V lost 0 bases and J lost 4, with 13 bases in between. CDR3 length: 16 residues. Germline-derived CDR1 and CDR2 are LGHNA and YSLEER. CDR3 coding DNA: TGCGCCAGCAGCCAAGATCTGGGGGCCTCGGGAAACACCATATATTTT. Translated, it gives CASSQDLGASGNTIYF.

This clonotype was seen only a few times. V is TRBV12-3 or TRBV12-4 and J is TRBJ2-2; D may be TRBD1 (5 bases). V was clipped by 5 bases and J by 5 bases, with 21 bases between them. CDR3 length equals 17 residues. In DNA, the CDR3 is TGTGCCAGCAGTCTTCGATCGACACCAGGGTATACCGGGGAGCTGTTTTTT. Residues: CASSLRSTPGYTGELFF.

In this sample, this clonotype turned up many times. V is TRBV7-2 and J is TRBJ2-1; the match to TRBD2 covers 9 bases. Trimming removed 3 bases from V and 12 bases from J; junction bases left unmatched: 12. CDR1 and CDR2 from the germline V gene are SGHTA and FQGNSA. The CDR3 consists of 15 residues. CDR3 residues: CASSFSVAGDPGQFF. The CDR3, as DNA: TGTGCCAGCAGCTTCTCGGTAGCGGGAGACCCGGGGCAGTTCTTC.